These 9 T cell receptor beta chains were sequenced from one sample in a study of shared clonotypes between healthy human individuals. Profiled with immunoSEQ multiplex PCR; TCRdb holds only in-frame clones, not every one. The sample includes hundreds of thousands of clones, around 78% of them seen just once. The sequencing sample was made of PBMCs. The receptors come from a woman aged 40 to 50 in good health. Some clones in this sample may be carry-over from other donors' samples.

This clone appeared a few times. This rearrangement joins TRBV27 to TRBJ1-1, with D perhaps TRBD1 (5 bases). The ends were cut back, 5 bases at V and 0 bases at J, with 19 bases in the middle. The CDR3 extends over 17 amino acids. Per the germline V gene, CDR1 is MNHEY and CDR2 is SMNVEV (reference sequence). This chain's CDR3 is CASSPKRLTEMNTEAFF. CDR3 bases: TGTGCCAGCAGTCCGAAGCGTCTGACAGAGATGAACACTGAAGCTTTCTTT.

The V gene is TRBV2, the J gene TRBJ1-1; 7 bases agree with TRBD1. Germline V lookup: CDR1 SNHLY, CDR2 FYNNEI. The ends lost 11 bases at V and 0 bases at J; junction bases unmatched: 6. The CDR3 extends over 13 amino acids. Written as DNA, the CDR3 is TGTGCCGGTACAGGGGTGGTGAACACTGAAGCTTTCTTT. It is translated as CAGTGVVNTEAFF.

In this sample, this clone turned up a few times. This chain connects TRBV28 to TRBJ2-7; 7 bases map to TRBD1. V trimming: 5 bases; J trimming: 0 bases; junction bases outside the gene matches: 7. Germline CDR1 is MDHEN and CDR2 is SYDVKM. The CDR3 loop spans 15 amino acids. The CDR3, as DNA: TGTGCCAGCAGTCCAATAGACAGGGACTCCTACGAGCAGTACTTC. Amino acid sequence: CASSPIDRDSYEQYF.

The chain employs TRBV9 and TRBJ2-1; D is possibly TRBD2 (5 bases). This CDR3 contains 12 residues. The V and J ends lost 0 bases and 9 bases respectively, with 7 bases between them. The germline CDR1 and CDR2 sequences are SGDLS and YYNGEE. DNA for the CDR3: TGTGCCAGCAGCGTAGGTGAGGGTGAGCAGTTCTTC. It is translated as CASSVGEGEQFF.

The rearrangement uses TRBV14 and TRBJ1-2; TRBD1 is a possible D gene (5 bases). Per the germline V gene, CDR1 is SGHDN and CDR2 is FVKESK. V lost 1 base and J lost 5, with 17 bases in between. CDR3 length: 16 residues. The CDR3 region is CASSQAGLQGMYGYTF. Written as DNA, the CDR3 is TGTGCCAGCAGCCAAGCCGGTCTTCAGGGCATGTATGGCTACACCTTC.

The V call is TRBV11-2, the J call TRBJ2-7; 9 bases are a match to TRBD2. The ends lost 5 bases at V and 4 bases at J; junction bases unmatched: 9. This CDR3 has 15 residues. Germline CDR1 and CDR2: SGHAT and FQNNGV. The CDR3 reads CASSPGSGRGYEQYF. As DNA, the CDR3 is TGTGCCAGCAGCCCGGGTAGCGGGAGAGGGTACGAGCAGTACTTC.

The rearrangement links TRBV5-6 to TRBJ2-5, with TRBD1 matching 7 bases. Germline-derived CDR1 and CDR2 are SGHDT and YYEEEE. The CDR3 consists of 14 residues. The V gene end was trimmed by 4 bases and the J gene end by 3 bases; junction bases not matched to a gene: 6. DNA for the CDR3: TGTGCCAGCAGCGTGACCGGGACAGAAGAGACCCAGTACTTC. Its translation: CASSVTGTEETQYF.

The chain recombines TRBV4-1 with TRBJ2-5; TRBD1 agrees at 7 bases. The V gene's germline CDR1 is MGHRA and CDR2 YSYEKL. The CDR3 spans 15 residues. V trimming: 3 bases; J trimming: 4 bases; junction bases outside the gene matches: 8. CDR3 nucleotide sequence: TGCGCCAGCAGCCAGGCCACAGGGGTCGGAGAGACCCAGTACTTC. It translates to CASSQATGVGETQYF.

The chain joins TRBV28 to TRBJ2-7, with 12 bases fitting TRBD2. The CDR3 runs to 18 residues. Germline assignment: CDR1 MDHEN and CDR2 SYDVKM. V dropped 2 bases and J dropped 2; count of bases not matched to a gene: 10. CDR3 loop: CASSLVGPGLAGTYEQYF. For the CDR3, the DNA is TGTGCCAGCAGTTTAGTGGGTCCGGGACTAGCGGGCACCTACGAGCAGTACTTC. The entire variable domain, with the rest obtained from reference TRBV28 and TRBJ2-7, is as follows: DVKVTQSSRYLVKRTGEKVFLECVQDMDHENMFWYRQDPGLGLRLIYFSYDVKMKEKGDIPEGYSVSREKKERFSLILESASTNQTSMYLCASSLVGPGLAGTYEQYFGPGTRLTVT.